Below are 9 T cell receptor beta chains sequenced from a single sample in a study of T cell responses to AZD1222 COVID-19 vaccine. The assay was immunoSEQ multiplex PCR, and TCRdb's table has in-frame clones only and misses some. In the table there are about 86,000 clones, roughly 80% of which are singletons. The sequences come from peripheral blood, collected on day 0 of AZD1222 vaccination. All receptors come from an adult in good health.

This chain uses TRBV9 with TRBJ2-5; TRBD2 is a possible D gene (6 bases). The germline CDR1 and CDR2 sequences are SGDLS and YYNGEE. The CDR3 spans 14 residues. V lost 2 bases and J lost 1, with 9 bases in between. This chain's CDR3 is CASSVGTSQETQYF. In nucleotides, the CDR3 is TGTGCCAGCAGCGTGGGGACTTCCCAAGAGACCCAGTACTTC.

The chain links TRBV9 to TRBJ1-5, with D possibly matching TRBD1 (5 bases). Trimming left V 4 bases short and J 10 bases short, with 21 bases between. This CDR3 is 15 amino acids long. From germline, CDR1 is SGDLS and CDR2 YYNGEE. In DNA form, the CDR3 reads TGTGCCAGCAGCATCGGGACGGGCGCATTCAGCCCCCAGCATTTT. Protein sequence: CASSIGTGAFSPQHF.

This chain uses TRBV2 with TRBJ1-1; a weak D match, TRBD1 (5 bases). Germline assignment: CDR1 SNHLY and CDR2 FYNNEI. Trimming shortened V by 5 bases and J by 3 bases, and 7 bases separated the two germline ends. The CDR3 extends over 12 amino acids. The CDR3 loop reads CASSWGYTEAFF. The CDR3 nucleotides are TGTGCCAGCAGTTGGGGGTACACTGAAGCTTTCTTT. Complete variable domain (other parts from reference TRBV2 and TRBJ1-1): EPEVTQTPSHQVTQMGQEVILRCVPISNHLYFYWYRQILGQKVEFLVSFYNNEISEKSEIFDDQFSVERPDGSNFTLKIRSTKLEDSAMYFCASSWGYTEAFFGQGTRLTVV.

This sequence joins TRBV5-1 and TRBJ2-5; 7 nucleotides align to TRBD1. The V gene's germline CDR1 is SGHRS and CDR2 YFSETQ. This CDR3 is built from 18 residues. J was trimmed by 3 bases and V by 4 bases; bases with no gene match: 18. The CDR3 sequence: CASSTGTFPGTAKETQYF. CDR3 coding DNA: TGCGCCAGCAGCACCGGAACCTTCCCAGGGACAGCAAAAGAGACCCAGTACTTC. Complete variable domain (other parts from reference TRBV5-1 and TRBJ2-5): KAGVTQTPRYLIKTRGQQVTLSCSPISGHRSVSWYQQTPGQGLQFLFEYFSETQRNKGNFPGRFSGRQFSNSRSEMNVSTLELGDSALYLCASSTGTFPGTAKETQYFGPGTRLLVL.

This chain connects TRBV6-5 to TRBJ1-5; D not resolved. Germline V lookup: CDR1 MNHEY, CDR2 SVGAGI. V gave up 7 bases and J gave up 4 bases, with 14 bases separating them. This CDR3 comprises 14 residues. DNA of the CDR3: TGTGCCAGCACCTCGGGCCCCCGAAATCAGCCCCAGCATTTT. Residues: CASTSGPRNQPQHF.

This clone was counted between two and nine times. The chain is built from TRBV6-6 and TRBJ2-7; 11 nucleotides line up with TRBD2. The CDR3 length is 14 residues. CDR1 and CDR2 (germline): MNHNY, SVGAGI (reference sequence). V gave up 4 bases and J gave up 4 bases; unmatched junction bases: 3. The CDR3 sequence is CASSFTSGSYEQYF. The CDR3 nucleotides are TGTGCCAGCAGTTTCACTAGCGGGAGTTACGAGCAGTACTTC.

The V call is TRBV6-5, the J call TRBJ2-7; no firm D call. This CDR3 region has 14 residues. Looked up from germline, CDR1 is MNHEY and CDR2 is SVGAGI. Trimming left V 2 bases short and J 1 base short, with 9 bases between. The CDR3: CASSYLDPSYEQYF. The CDR3 DNA sequence: TGTGCCAGCAGTTACCTAGACCCTTCCTACGAGCAGTACTTC.

The chain joins TRBV7-2 to TRBJ1-5; D unresolved. Germline loops: CDR1 SGHTA, CDR2 FQGNSA. V lost 6 bases and J lost 6, with 18 bases in between. The CDR3 runs 15 residues. CDR3 residues: CASSRTSNWGQPQHF. The CDR3, as DNA: TGTGCCAGCAGTCGGACCTCTAACTGGGGTCAGCCCCAGCATTTT.

The chain couples TRBV29-1 to TRBJ2-1; possible D gene TRBD2, 6 bases. Trimming left V 3 bases short and J 1 base short, with 10 bases between. The germline CDR1 and CDR2 sequences are SQVTM and ANQGSEA. This CDR3 spans 14 amino acids. The CDR3 sequence is CSVDTAGSYNEQFF. CDR3 coding DNA: TGCAGCGTTGACACGGCGGGGTCCTACAATGAGCAGTTCTTC.